This T cell receptor (beta chain) comes out of a study of pediatric ulcerative colitis. During colonoscopy, one to two rectal pinch biopsies were collected. TCRdb's table, derived via immunoSEQ multiplex PCR, lists solely in-frame clones and lacks some. Of some 35,000 clones listed, roughly 81% are singletons. Per germline, CDR1 MNHEY and CDR2 SVGAGI. This CDR3 contains 11 residues. V lost 4 bases and J 6 bases, leaving 5 bases between the germline ends. This sequence was found in a boy aged 10-17 years with mild ulcerative colitis. The chain has TRBV6-5 and TRBJ2-3, with D unresolved. Input material: gut tissue. The CDR3 DNA reads TGTGCCAGCAGTTCCTACGATACGCAGTATTTT. It codes for CASSSYDTQYF.